Each of the 27 T cell receptor beta chains below was sequenced from the same sample in a study of blood T cell repertoires in COVID-19 (dated by TCRdb to 2019 to 2021). Library preparation used the immunoSEQ multiplex PCR assay. This immuneACCESS table, as held by TCRdb, lists in-frame sequences with V and J called but not all clones. Of the missing ones, under half trace to an unresolved V gene in checked studies; the others have no known cause. The sample data list about 400,000 clones, and around 88% of these were observed just once. The top ten hold under 8.5% of the sample. Sequencing input: peripheral blood. All receptors derive from a woman between 55 and 75 years old with COVID-19, enrolled during active disease.

This rearrangement joins TRBV7-9 to TRBJ1-1; D gene ambiguous. The germline gives CDR1 SEHNR, CDR2 FQNEAQ (reference sequence). With 6 bases removed from V and 3 bases from J, the gap between germline ends came to 11 bases. The CDR3 runs 13 residues. This CDR3 is CASRSQQDTEAFF. CDR3 bases: TGTGCCAGCAGGTCCCAGCAGGACACTGAAGCTTTCTTT. Full variable domain (outside the CDR3, taken from reference TRBV7-9 and TRBJ1-1): DTGVSQNPRHKITKRGQNVTFRCDPISEHNRLYWYRQTLGQGPEFLTYFQNEAQLEKSRLLSDRFSAERPKGSFSTLEIQRTEQGDSAMYLCASRSQQDTEAFFGQGTRLTVV.

V is TRBV9 and J is TRBJ2-1; maybe TRBD2 (5 bases). The CDR3 extends over 16 amino acids. In germline, CDR1 is SGDLS, CDR2 YYNGEE. Trimming shortened V by 4 bases and J by 0 bases, and 14 bases separated the two germline ends. The CDR3 protein is CASSPREGSSYNEQFF. The CDR3, as DNA: TGTGCCAGCAGCCCCCGCGAGGGAAGCTCCTACAATGAGCAGTTCTTC. Filled out from reference TRBV9 and TRBJ2-1, the complete variable domain reads DSGVTQTPKHLITATGQRVTLRCSPRSGDLSVYWYQQSLDQGLQFLIQYYNGEERAKGNILERFSAQQFPDLHSELNLSSLELGDSALYFCASSPREGSSYNEQFFGPGTRLTVL.

This clone was counted once. The rearrangement joins TRBV3-1 (or the pseudogene TRBV3-2) to TRBJ2-5; tentative D call: TRBD2 (6 bases). V lost 0 bases to trimming and J lost 5 bases, with 10 bases between them. CDR3 length: 14 amino acids. CDR1 LGHDT and CDR2 YNNKEL come from the germline V gene (reference sequence). The CDR3, as DNA: TGTGCCAGCAGCCAAGAAGGGACTGGGGAGACCCAGTACTTC. Translated: CASSQEGTGETQYF.

J is TRBJ2-1 and V is TRBV7-3; 9 bases match TRBD1. Looked up from germline, CDR1 is SGHTA and CDR2 is FQGTGA. The CDR3 sequence is 15 residues long. V was pared by 4 bases and J by 8 bases, with 9 bases of the junction left unmatched. CDR3 in amino acids: CASSSQGAFGDEQFF. The DNA of the CDR3 is TGTGCCAGCAGCTCACAGGGGGCGTTTGGGGATGAGCAGTTCTTC.

For the CDR3, the DNA is TGCAGTGCTATTGAGCGGGGACCATCCGATACGCAGTATTTT. It codes for CSAIERGPSDTQYF. The chain combines TRBV20-1 with TRBJ2-3; 7 bases align to TRBD2. After removal of 4 bases from V and 6 bases from J, the junction contained 10 bases not matched to a gene. This CDR3 is 14 amino acids long. CDR1 is DFQATT and CDR2 is SNEGSKA in the germline V gene (reference sequence).

The rearrangement uses TRBV27 and TRBJ2-1; D remains unclear. Germline V gene lookup returns CDR1 MNHEY and CDR2 SMNVEV (reference sequence). The CDR3 is 16 residues long. V dropped 7 bases and J dropped 8 bases, with 24 bases sitting between them. The CDR3 nucleotides read TGTGCCAGCAAAGGAGAGGCTACACCCTTATGGGATGAGCAGTTCTTC. It encodes CASKGEATPLWDEQFF.

A remark on this clone: One end of the junction varies from germline; a read error may be responsible. The chain has TRBV11-2 and TRBJ2-7, with D possibly being TRBD2 (5 bases). This CDR3 region has 12 residues. The germline V gene encodes CDR1 SGHAT and CDR2 FQNNGV. CDR3 DNA sequence: TGTGCCAGCAGCCGGAGCGGTCCACCTCACCACTTC. Amino acid sequence: CASSRSGPPHHF.

Here the CDR3 DNA reads TGTGCCAGCACCCTAATCCGGTACAATGAGCAGTTCTTC. Its translation: CASTLIRYNEQFF. The rearrangement uses TRBV7-8 and TRBJ2-1, with D uncertain. V lost 7 bases to trimming and J lost 4 bases, with 11 bases between them. CDR3 length: 13 residues. In germline, CDR1 is SGHVS, CDR2 FQNEAQ. Drawing the rest from reference TRBV7-8 and TRBJ2-1, the complete variable domain is GAGVSQSPRYKVAKRGQDVALRCDPISGHVSLFWYQQALGQGPEFLTYFQNEAQLDKSGLPSDRFFAERPEGSVSTLKIQRTQQEDSAVYLCASTLIRYNEQFFGPGTRLTVL.

This sequence joins TRBV18 and TRBJ2-2, with TRBD1 matching 7 bases. CDR3 length: 16 amino acids. CDR1 and CDR2 (germline): KGHSH, LQKENI. V trimming: 3 bases; J trimming: 4 bases; junction bases outside the gene matches: 8. This CDR3 is CASSPPKDRITGELFF. The CDR3 DNA follows: TGTGCCAGCTCACCGCCCAAGGACAGGATCACCGGGGAGCTGTTTTTT.

The V gene is TRBV7-9, the J gene TRBJ2-1, with TRBD2 matching 7 bases. The CDR3 runs to 15 residues. Germline CDR1 SEHNR, CDR2 FQNEAQ (reference sequence). V gave up 7 bases and J gave up 0 bases; unmatched junction bases: 6. As DNA, the CDR3 is TGTGCCAGCAACCTGCGGGGGAGCTCCTACAATGAGCAGTTCTTC. This translates into CASNLRGSSYNEQFF.

The V gene is TRBV5-1, the J gene TRBJ2-5, with D perhaps matching TRBD2 (5 bases). This CDR3 has 17 amino acids. V was trimmed by 3 bases and J by 2 bases, leaving 20 bases between them. Per the germline V gene, CDR1 is SGHRS and CDR2 is YFSETQ. The CDR3 sequence: CASSSKAWSGTQETQYF. The CDR3 DNA follows: TGCGCCAGCAGCTCCAAGGCCTGGAGCGGCACACAAGAGACCCAGTACTTC.

The chain links TRBV29-1 to TRBJ1-1; D might be TRBD1 (5 bases). The germline V and J ends were trimmed by 6 bases and 1 base, with 15 bases remaining between them. Germline V CDR1 and CDR2: SQVTM, ANQGSEA. The length of the CDR3 is 14 residues. This chain's CDR3 is CSVSTVLTNTEAFF. Here the CDR3 DNA reads TGCAGCGTATCGACAGTTCTCACGAACACTGAAGCTTTCTTT.

The gene calls are TRBV20-1 and TRBJ2-5, with 7 bases lining up with TRBD2. V shed 3 bases and J 5 bases; nucleotides not matched to a gene: 6. This CDR3 contains 13 residues. The germline V gene has CDR1 DFQATT and CDR2 SNEGSKA (reference sequence). The CDR3 reads CSASSMGGETQYF. The CDR3 nucleotides read TGCAGTGCTAGTAGTATGGGGGGGGAGACCCAGTACTTC.

The rearrangement uses TRBV27 and TRBJ2-2, with 14 bases fitting TRBD2. The V gene end was trimmed by 3 bases and the J gene end by 1 base; junction bases not matched to a gene: 4. Germline values: CDR1 MNHEY, CDR2 SMNVEV (reference sequence). CDR3 length equals 18 residues. In nucleotides, the CDR3 is TGTGCCAGCAGTTTTGGACTAGCGGGGGGTGGGAACACCGGGGAGCTGTTTTTT. Translated, it gives CASSFGLAGGGNTGELFF.

The V call is TRBV7-2, the J call TRBJ1-5; TRBD1 matches at 7 bases. J gave up 5 bases and V 5 bases, and 9 bases lay outside the gene matches. CDR1 is SGHTA and CDR2 is FQGNSA in the germline V gene. The length of the CDR3 is 15 residues. This chain's CDR3 is CASSPRGRGDQPQHF. The CDR3 DNA reads as TGTGCCAGCAGCCCCCGTGGCAGGGGGGATCAGCCCCAGCATTTT.

About this clone itself: Other DNA sequences in this sample translate to the same CDR3. The CDR3 protein is CASTPGQGSGYTF. Here the CDR3 DNA reads TGTGCCAGCACCCCGGGACAGGGGTCTGGCTACACCTTC. The V and J genes are TRBV12-3 or TRBV12-4 and TRBJ1-2; TRBD1 aligns across 10 bases. The CDR3 length is 13 residues. J was trimmed by 7 bases and V by 7 bases; bases with no gene match: 6.

The chain couples TRBV18 to TRBJ2-7, with a tentative D call TRBD1 (5 bases). Trimming cost V 6 bases and J 2 bases, with 14 bases left between them. The CDR3 is 14 residues long. Looked up from germline, CDR1 is KGHSH and CDR2 is LQKENI. Here the CDR3 DNA reads TGTGCCAGCTCGCAGACAGAATACACCTACGAGCAGTACTTC. Protein sequence: CASSQTEYTYEQYF. The full variable domain, with the rest looked up from reference TRBV18 and TRBJ2-7, is NAGVMQNPRHLVRRRGQEARLRCSPMKGHSHVYWYRQLPEEGLKFMVYLQKENIIDESGMPKERFSAEFPKEGPSILRIQQVVRGDSAAYFCASSQTEYTYEQYFGPGTRLTVT.

The chain has TRBV27 and TRBJ1-1; D is unresolved. Trimming took 4 bases from V and 10 from J, leaving 10 bases between them. Germline CDR1 MNHEY, CDR2 SMNVEV (reference sequence). This CDR3 is 11 amino acids long. CDR3 protein: CASSSGSLAFF. CDR3 sequence (DNA): TGTGCCAGCAGTTCTGGGAGTTTAGCTTTCTTT.

The chain joins TRBV11-1 to TRBJ2-1; D may be TRBD1 (5 bases). Germline CDR1 and CDR2: SGHAT and FQDESV (reference sequence). V lost 5 bases and J 0 bases, leaving 11 bases between the germline ends. The CDR3 runs 15 residues. Here the CDR3 reads CASSHRWSSYNEQFF. The CDR3 DNA sequence: TGTGCCAGCAGCCACAGGTGGAGCTCCTACAATGAGCAGTTCTTC.

Here the CDR3 reads CASSPLGTGGEKLFF. CDR3 nucleotides: TGTGCCAGCTCCCCCTTAGGGACAGGGGGCGAAAAACTGTTTTTT. V and J are TRBV27 and TRBJ1-4; 12 nucleotides agree with TRBD1. Germline trimming cut 8 bases from V and 8 bases from J; bases unmatched to any gene: 9. CDR1 and CDR2 from the germline V gene are MNHEY and SMNVEV (reference sequence). This CDR3 is 15 amino acids long.

V is TRBV5-1 and J is TRBJ1-6, with 7 bases identical to TRBD1. With V trimmed by 0 bases and J by 7 bases, 4 bases remained unmatched. CDR3 length: 15 amino acids. CDR1 is SGHRS and CDR2 is YFSETQ in the germline V gene. This chain's CDR3 is CASSLAVTGNSPLHF. CDR3 bases: TGCGCCAGCAGCTTGGCCGTGACAGGGAATTCACCCCTCCACTTT.

CDR3 DNA sequence: TGCGCCAGCAGCTTCCGCGGGGGGAGCACAGATACGCAGTATTTT. Protein: CASSFRGGSTDTQYF. V usage is TRBV5-1 and J usage is TRBJ2-3, with TRBD2 identical over 8 bases. Germline CDR1 and CDR2: SGHRS and YFSETQ. J gave up 0 bases and V 2 bases, and 2 bases lay outside the gene matches. The CDR3 totals 15 residues.

The V and J genes are TRBV24-1 and TRBJ2-7; weak D call: TRBD1 (6 bases). The CDR3 consists of 15 residues. CDR1 and CDR2 from the germline V gene are KGHDR and SFDVKD. The V end lost 7 bases, the J end lost 0 bases, and 15 bases lay between the germline ends. The CDR3 is CATRMTGTFSYEQYF. CDR3 nucleotides: TGTGCCACCAGGATGACAGGAACCTTCTCCTACGAGCAGTACTTC.

This rearrangement joins TRBV12-3 or TRBV12-4 to TRBJ2-7; unclear D gene. V lost 3 bases to trimming and J lost 2 bases, with 8 bases between them. CDR3 length equals 13 residues. CDR3 bases: TGTGCCAGCAGTTTCGGTCTTACCTACGAGCAGTACTTC. This translates into CASSFGLTYEQYF.

The chain uses TRBV6-5 and TRBJ2-5; D might be TRBD2 (6 bases). This CDR3 has 15 residues. The ends were cut back, 3 bases at V and 5 bases at J, with 16 bases in the middle. Germline V gene sequence: CDR1 MNHEY, CDR2 SVGAGI. CDR3 coding DNA: TGTGCCAGCAGTTATACTGGCAGGGCGGGGGAGACCCAGTACTTC. Translation: CASSYTGRAGETQYF.

Concerning this clone: Other DNA sequences in the same sample also yield this CDR3. This sequence joins TRBV5-1 and TRBJ1-2; D uncertain. Trimming left V 0 bases short and J 3 bases short, with 6 bases between. The CDR3 is 13 residues long. From germline, CDR1 is SGHRS and CDR2 YFSETQ. CDR3 nucleotides: TGCGCCAGCAGCTTGGGTACAGACTATGGCTACACCTTC. This translates into CASSLGTDYGYTF.

This clone has just one count. The V call is TRBV11-2, the J call TRBJ1-2; 7 bases map to TRBD1. Germline values: CDR1 SGHAT, CDR2 FQNNGV. The CDR3 covers 15 residues. Unmatched junction bases numbered 12, after V lost 5 bases and J lost 6 bases. CDR3 sequence: CASSPIRGGFDGYTF. Here the CDR3 DNA reads TGTGCCAGCAGCCCCATTAGAGGGGGCTTCGATGGCTACACCTTC.